The rows below give T cell receptor beta chains drawn from one sample of a study of T cell repertoires in cytomegalovirus infection. TCRdb passed the reads through MiXCR, listing each CDR3 protein once. Of about 230,000 distinct CDR3 sequences in the sample, around 6.2% were seen once. The sample consisted of PBMCs. The receptors shown here come from a human donor in good health (CMV status not recorded). Some clones in this sample may be carry-over from other donors' samples. The CDR3 runs from the conserved cysteine through the conserved F or W. The D gene is left open where the match is weak. Some rows mark clone size as missing; the rest say once, few, many or name a class of expanded clone.

CASSSTGWANEKLFF TGTGCCAGCAGTTCGACAGGGTGGGCTAATGAAAAACTGTTTTTT TRBJ1-4 TRBV12-3/TRBV12-4 TRBD1 many
CASSSTPPTVGTEAFF TGTGCCAGCAGCTCAACCCCCCCCACGGTGGGGACTGAAGCTTTCTTT TRBJ1-1 TRBV6-1 - many
CATSAETGGNEKLFF TGTGCCACCAGTGCCGAGACAGGGGGTAATGAAAAACTGTTTTTT TRBJ1-4 TRBV24-1 TRBD1 many
CSVEGGSLETQYF TGCAGCGTTGAAGGAGGTAGTTTGGAGACCCAGTACTTC TRBJ2-5 TRBV29-1 - many
CASSLTGGGRHLEAFF TGTGCCAGCAGTTTAACCGGGGGCGGACGTCACCTTGAAGCTTTCTTT TRBJ1-1 TRBV28 - many
CASYPLIPSMNTEAFF TGTGCCAGCTATCCCCTAATACCGAGTATGAACACTGAAGCTTTCTTT TRBJ1-1 TRBV27 - many
CASSFRGEQYF TGTGCCAGCAGTTTTAGGGGCGAGCAGTACTTC TRBJ2-7 TRBV28 - many
CASRGQGLNNSPLHF TGTGCCAGCAGGGGACAGGGCTTAAATAATTCACCCCTCCACTTT TRBJ1-6 TRBV7-2 TRBD1 many
CASSLAPQPNTEAFF TGTGCCAGCAGCTTAGCGCCCCAGCCGAACACTGAAGCTTTCTTT TRBJ1-1 TRBV7-2 - many
CASSRAGGYEQYF TGTGCCAGCAGCCGAGCGGGGGGGTACGAGCAGTACTTC TRBJ2-7 TRBV7-2 TRBD2 many
CASDGGKAFF TGTGCCAGCGATGGGGGCAAAGCTTTCTTT TRBJ1-1 TRBV2 - many
CASSLNSQGGYEQYF TGTGCCAGCAGCTTAAATAGCCAGGGGGGCTACGAGCAGTACTTC TRBJ2-7 TRBV7-2 - many
CASSLGQGTEEQYF TGCGCCAGCAGCTTAGGACAGGGGACTGAGGAGCAGTACTTC TRBJ2-7 TRBV5-1 TRBD1 many
CASSVKGTGELFF TGTGCCAGCAGTGTCAAGGGGACCGGGGAGCTGTTTTTT TRBJ2-2 TRBV25-1 - many
CASSQDPRDTGELFF TGTGCCAGCAGCCAAGATCCCAGGGACACCGGGGAGCTGTTTTTT TRBJ2-2 TRBV3-1 - many
CASSSTGVDNEKLFF TGTGCCAGCAGCTCCACAGGGGTTGATAATGAAAAACTGTTTTTT TRBJ1-4 TRBV7-2 TRBD1 many
CASSSEAATNEKLFF TGTGCCAGCAGCTCTGAGGCAGCAACTAATGAAAAACTGTTTTTT TRBJ1-4 TRBV7-2 - many
CASSLTDMNTEAFF TGTGCCAGCAGCTTAACAGACATGAACACTGAAGCTTTCTTT TRBJ1-1 TRBV7-2 - many
CASSLRTGETWETQYF TGTGCCAGCAGTTTACGGACAGGGGAAACTTGGGAGACCCAGTACTTC TRBJ2-5 TRBV28 TRBD1 many
CASSLNGFNMNTEAFF TGTGCCAGCAGCTTAAACGGGTTCAACATGAACACTGAAGCTTTCTTT TRBJ1-1 TRBV11-2 - many
CASSYPRTPRGANVLTF TGTGCCAGCAGCTACCCGCGCACACCCCGGGGGGCCAACGTCCTGACTTTC TRBJ2-6 TRBV7-9 - many
CASSLTSEEQFF TGCGCCAGCAGCTTAACTTCCGAAGAGCAGTTCTTC TRBJ2-1 TRBV5-1 - -
CASSTRQDIYGYTF TGTGCCAGCAGTACCCGACAGGATATCTATGGCTACACCTTC TRBJ1-2 TRBV12-3/TRBV12-4 - many
CASSYGQMPVGEQYF TGTGCCAGCAGTTACGGACAGATGCCTGTTGGCGAGCAGTACTTC TRBJ2-7 TRBV6-2/TRBV6-3 - many
CASSLLAGVSNEQFF TGCGCCAGCAGCTTGCTAGCGGGGGTAAGCAATGAGCAGTTCTTC TRBJ2-1 TRBV5-1 TRBD2 many
CASSLNGGLGEQFF TGCGCCAGCAGCTTGAACGGGGGTTTGGGTGAGCAGTTCTTC TRBJ2-1 TRBV5-1 - many
CASARGGRVYEQYF TGTGCCAGCGCGCGGGGGGGAAGGGTCTACGAGCAGTACTTC TRBJ2-7 TRBV7-9 TRBD2 many
CASSLEGANTEAFF TGCGCCAGCAGCTTGGAGGGCGCTAACACTGAAGCTTTCTTT TRBJ1-1 TRBV5-1 - many
CASSFLDSANEKLFF TGTGCCAGCAGCTTCCTGGACAGCGCAAATGAAAAACTGTTTTTT TRBJ1-4 TRBV7-2 - many
CASSLAWPILSTDTQYF TGTGCCAGCAGCTTAGCGTGGCCTATCCTGAGCACAGATACGCAGTATTTT TRBJ2-3 TRBV7-2 - many
CAFRLFIGGNSPLHF TGTGCCTTCCGGCTGTTCATTGGGGGTAATTCACCCCTCCACTTT TRBJ1-6 TRBV30 - few
CASSYRGTGLNIQYF TGTGCCAGCAGCTACCGCGGGACAGGGTTAAACATTCAGTACTTC TRBJ2-4 TRBV7-2 TRBD1 many
CASSLDRVNEQFF TGTGCCAGCAGCTTGGACAGGGTCAATGAGCAGTTCTTC TRBJ2-1 TRBV28 TRBD1 many
CAGGGRRSGELFF TGTGCCGGGGGGGGTAGGCGGTCCGGGGAGCTGTTTTTT TRBJ2-2 TRBV7-2 TRBD2 many
CASSSLGLDQPQHF TGTGCCAGCAGTTCCTTGGGCTTGGATCAGCCCCAGCATTTT TRBJ1-5 TRBV28 - many
CSGRGRIPLSEQFF TGCAGCGGCAGGGGGAGGATCCCTTTGAGTGAGCAGTTCTTC TRBJ2-1 TRBV29-1 - -
CASRRQLETGELFF TGTGCCAGCAGACGCCAACTAGAGACCGGGGAGCTGTTTTTT TRBJ2-2 TRBV6-2/TRBV6-3 - many
CSVEDQGDYGYTF TGCAGCGTTGAAGATCAGGGGGACTATGGCTACACCTTC TRBJ1-2 TRBV29-1 TRBD1 many
CASSLTVNEQFF TGTGCCAGCAGCTTGACCGTCAACGAGCAGTTCTTC TRBJ2-1 TRBV7-9 - many
CASSEITGSPLHF TGCGCCAGCAGTGAGATTACAGGGTCACCCCTCCACTTT TRBJ1-6 TRBV10-1 - many
CASSRSGGSGTEAFF TGTGCCAGCAGCAGATCAGGGGGATCGGGGACTGAAGCTTTCTTT TRBJ1-1 TRBV7-3 TRBD1 many
CASSSYGTPRSNTEAFF TGTGCCAGCAGTTCATACGGGACCCCCCGCTCGAACACTGAAGCTTTCTTT TRBJ1-1 TRBV6-2/TRBV6-3 - many
CASSYYLGNPVWEQYF TGTGCCAGCAGTTACTACCTGGGAAACCCCGTTTGGGAGCAGTACTTC TRBJ2-7 TRBV6-2/TRBV6-3 - -
CSVGDRGLNTEAFF TGCAGCGTGGGGGACAGGGGGTTGAACACTGAAGCTTTCTTT TRBJ1-1 TRBV29-1 TRBD1 many
CAISGNSNQPQHF TGTGCCATCAGTGGAAATAGCAATCAGCCCCAGCATTTT TRBJ1-5 TRBV10-3 - many
CASSERTRGETQYF TGTGCCAGCAGTGAACGGACCCGAGGGGAGACCCAGTACTTC TRBJ2-5 TRBV6-2/TRBV6-3 - -
CATSGGVDYGYTF TGTGCCACCAGTGGAGGGGTCGACTATGGCTACACCTTC TRBJ1-2 TRBV24-1 - many
CASSQPPETQYF TGTGCCAGCAGCCAACCCCCAGAGACCCAGTACTTC TRBJ2-5 TRBV7-8 - many
CSPSSPGGQYF TGCAGTCCCTCCTCCCCGGGTGGACAGTACTTC TRBJ2-7 TRBV20-1 - -
CSVGVRTGELFF TGCAGTGTAGGGGTACGGACCGGGGAGCTGTTTTTT TRBJ2-2 TRBV20-1 - many
CASSLADMIMNTEAFF TGTGCCAGCAGCCTTGCGGATATGATCATGAACACTGAAGCTTTCTTT TRBJ1-1 TRBV28 - many
CASSLWTSGGGADTQYF TGCGCCAGCAGCTTGTGGACTAGCGGGGGGGGAGCAGATACGCAGTATTTT TRBJ2-3 TRBV5-1 TRBD2 -